A single T cell receptor beta chain is shown here with its context. In the authors' workflow: Researchers report that nucleated cell counts were estimated from reference gene primer amplification. The repertoire was sequenced with immunoSEQ multiplex PCR; TCRdb's copy has only in-frame clones and lacks some. V, J and clone size are those of that table, while D and trimming were read from the DNA. The sample has roughly 380,000 clones, approximately 89% seen once; the top ten hold about 3.9%. The sample is drawn from a study of blood T cell repertoires in COVID-19. Across the study: COVID-19 samples collected from the United States, Italy and Spain covered acute and convalescent phases.

Patients from Seattle were sampled longitudinally, starting during active infection. Germline assignment: CDR1 MDHEN and CDR2 SYDVKM. The CDR3 has 16 amino acids. The junction had 8 bases not matched to a gene; V was cut back by 4 bases and J by 2 bases. The genes are TRBV28 and TRBJ1-1, with TRBD1 matching over 9 bases. The clonotype was recovered from a woman aged 60 to 75 with COVID-19, enrolled during active disease. The sequenced material came from peripheral blood. The CDR3 bases are TGTGCCAGCAGTTATCTCCCGGGACAGGGAAACACTGAAGCTTTCTTT. Protein sequence: CASSYLPGQGNTEAFF.